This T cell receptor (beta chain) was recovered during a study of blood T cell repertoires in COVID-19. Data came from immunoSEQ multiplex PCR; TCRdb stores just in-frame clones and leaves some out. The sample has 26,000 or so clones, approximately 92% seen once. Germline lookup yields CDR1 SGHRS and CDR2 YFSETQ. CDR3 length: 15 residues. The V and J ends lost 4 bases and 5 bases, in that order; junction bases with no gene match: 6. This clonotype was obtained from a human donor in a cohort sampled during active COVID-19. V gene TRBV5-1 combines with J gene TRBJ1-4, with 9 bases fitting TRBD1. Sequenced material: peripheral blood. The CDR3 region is CASSIQTGGNEKLFF. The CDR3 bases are TGCGCCAGCAGCATCCAAACAGGGGGCAATGAAAAACTGTTTTTT.